This entry concerns a single T cell receptor (beta chain). What this receptor recognizes is not known. No much larger clone exists at a distance of one base, and base qualities are not known. This specimen's time point label, per the study, means: about 28 days (+/-7) after the second vaccine dose. Because spike-specific TCR depth and breadth did not differ between the two schedules, AZD1222 recipients who got a second dose at roughly 4 weeks were pooled with those who got a second dose at roughly 12 weeks. The vaccinee samples were drawn from two UK trials, COV001 and COV002, one of which was a single-blind randomized controlled phase 2/3 trial testing AZD1222 (ChAdOx1 nCoV-19) in healthy adults. For TCRbeta chain sequencing, PBMC samples were collected from trial participants at day 0 and at day 28 after the second dose. This sample was taken from a study of T cell responses to AZD1222 COVID-19 vaccine (dated by TCRdb to the early 2020s). General notes on the study: TCR sequencing was performed for about 250 trial participants, of whom around 210 were given two doses of AZD1222 and around 25 were given two doses of MenACWY control vaccine. Trial participants were enrolled by age into subgroups of 18-55, 56-69 and 70-plus years, and around 140, 26 and 57 TCR-sequenced participants, respectively, were included in these subgroups. The paper as a whole reports these results and caveats: Because no day 14 peak-response samples were available, the repertoires could be characterized only after the peak T cell response. Participants were mostly white British, with more females than males. The authors suggested clonal diversity may have been underestimated. Vaccine-associated CD4 TCRs spanned the whole spike protein, with dominant responses in regions 160-218 and 743-854. Epitopes outside the regions mutated in the B.1.351 and B.1.1.7 variants were reportedly recognized by nearly half of the unique spike-specific TCRs. Only a handful of AZD1222 recipients were SARS-CoV-2 seropositive at baseline, limiting conclusions about previously exposed vaccinees. The 56-69-year group was small, and its depth increase did not reach significance, likely because of low power. After two AZD1222 doses, both the breadth and the depth of spike-specific TCRs were significantly higher than at day 0 and than in MenACWY recipients.

The germline V gene encodes CDR1 SGHKS and CDR2 YYEKEE (reference sequence). Including cysteine and phenylalanine, the CDR3 has 15 amino acids. Here the CDR3 DNA is all that survives: 45 bases in frame from base 1. Trimming takes 3 bases from V and 0 bases from J, and the germline ends sit 10 bases apart. The CDR3 regions of human TCRbeta chains were analyzed by immunosequencing. Processing in the source paper ran as follows. TCRs in the repertoires were matched against a reference library of SARS-CoV-2-specific TCRs that had been generated with the MIRA antigen-specificity platform. Breadth meant the fraction of unique TCRs that were SARS-CoV-2-associated, whereas depth meant the fraction of total T cells that were SARS-CoV-2-associated. Using the MIRA data, each spike-specific TCR was mapped to the spike region that the TCR reacts to and placed in a CD4 or CD8 class. Log10-transformed breadth and depth values were compared by one-way ANOVA with Sidak's multiple comparisons tests. TCRdb re-hosts the immuneACCESS table, in-frame sequences only. Its copies lack some clones; in the studies checked, an unresolved V gene accounts for under half of them, and the cause for the rest is not known. V and J calls plus clone size are reproduced from that table; the DNA served to infer D and trimming. The sample includes 180,000 or so clones, with about 91% observed a single time. 1% to 1.5% of the sample rests with the top ten.

The sequence derives from an adult who received the AZD1222 COVID-19 vaccine. Recombination joined TRBV5-5 with TRBJ1-3, with the D gene too uncertain to name. The sample in question was peripheral blood, obtained 28 days after the second AZD1222 dose. The CDR3 region: CASSSVGSSGNTIYF. The bases read TGTGCCAGCAGCTCCGTCGGGAGCTCTGGAAACACCATATATTTT.